Given below is one T cell receptor (beta chain) in context. Its antigen specificity is not known. No base quality information exists; no much larger clone differs at one position. This specimen belongs to a study of CD8 T cells in Susac syndrome (dated by TCRdb to between 2018 and 2021). Regarding the research as a whole: Whether CD8+ T cell activation and differentiation in Susac syndrome was antigen driven was tested using repertoire sequencing. The clonality of the CD8+ T cell repertoire was compared across approximately 12 healthy donors, some 14 Susac syndrome patients and 15 multiple sclerosis patients. Results and caveats for the whole study, not just this receptor: The study acknowledged that relatively few individuals were included in the TCR sequencing and HLA analysis.

RNA was extracted using the RNeasy kit, and roughly 0.5 to 1 ug of the RNA was reverse transcribed with random hexamers. The immunoSEQ multiplex PCR assay, which covers 54 Vbeta and 13 Jbeta segments, was used to amplify TCR beta CDR3 regions. PCR amplification bias was corrected using a synthetic template baseline for primer optimization and computational correction. On the study's bioinformatics: Reads were annotated to V, D and J genes per IMGT and analyzed with immunoSEQ Analyzer, keeping only productive sequences. To calculate clonality, Shannon entropy was normalized by log2 of the number of productive unique sequences and then subtracted from one. Public and private clones were assessed among the 100 most prevalent clones of each patient and control. Clones were defined as Susac-specific if absent from the healthy and MS cohorts, from 900 to 1,200 published viral clones and from other ImmuneACCESS disease sequences. The public reads were reanalyzed by TCRdb: fastp trimming at Q25, MiXCR alignment, in-frame beta chains only. Every CDR3 protein is listed once, alongside the most common genes and DNA of its rows. In this record, the V and J calls reflect TCRdb's handling and not the investigators' own analysis. This sample comprises some 150,000 distinct CDR3 sequences, around 95% of them detected only once. The ten largest clones represent 0.15% of the sample.

The CDR3 holds 13 amino acids from the cysteine to the phenylalanine. The CDR3 DNA has 39 bases and is translated from base 1. The CDR1 and CDR2 encoded by the germline V gene (reference sequence) are DFQATT and SNEGSKA. V and J are trimmed by 6 bases and 4 bases, and the gene matches miss 6 bases of the junction. High-throughput TCR beta sequencing profiled peripheral blood CD8+ and CD4+ T cells from healthy donors, Susac syndrome patients and multiple sclerosis patients. The multiple sclerosis controls were treatment-naive patients whose relapsing-remitting disease, either stable or active, fulfilled the revised McDonald criteria. Bulk CD8+ and CD4+ T cells were purified by magnetic negative isolation, whereas CD8+ TEMRA cells were enriched by FACS. Blood was collected in EDTA tubes and processed within 24 hours, with PBMCs isolated through density gradient centrifugation. PBMCs intended for TCR sequencing were frozen in liquid nitrogen and were later thawed in a 37 degrees C water bath. The sorted or isolated CD4+, CD8+ and CD8+ TEMRA cells reached a purity of at least 90%.

The chain links TRBV20-1 with TRBJ1-1; a stretch of 9 junction bases matches TRBD1. Input material: CD8+ T cells from PBMCs. This receptor was obtained from a human donor with multiple sclerosis. The DNA sequence is TGCAGTGCCCTGGACAGGGGATTCACTGAAGCTTTCTTT. The encoded protein is CSALDRGFTEAFF.